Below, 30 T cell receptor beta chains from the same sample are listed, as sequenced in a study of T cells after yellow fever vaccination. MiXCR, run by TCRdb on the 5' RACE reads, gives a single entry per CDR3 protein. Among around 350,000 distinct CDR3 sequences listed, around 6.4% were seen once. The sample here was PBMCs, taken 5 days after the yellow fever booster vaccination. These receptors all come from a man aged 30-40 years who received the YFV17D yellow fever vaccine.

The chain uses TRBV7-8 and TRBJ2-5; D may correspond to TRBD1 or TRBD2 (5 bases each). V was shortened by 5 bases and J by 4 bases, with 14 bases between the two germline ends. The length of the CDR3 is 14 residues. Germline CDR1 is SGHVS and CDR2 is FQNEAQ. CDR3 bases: TGTGCCAGCAGCCCAGGGACGGCTACAGAGACCCAGTACTTC. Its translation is CASSPGTATETQYF.

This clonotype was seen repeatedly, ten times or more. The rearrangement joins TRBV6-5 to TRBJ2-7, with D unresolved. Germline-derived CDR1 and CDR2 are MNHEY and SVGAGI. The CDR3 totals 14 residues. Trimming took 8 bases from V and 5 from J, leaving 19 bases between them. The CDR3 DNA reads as TGTGCCAGCCGACCCCCCAGAGATCCCCACGAGCAGTACTTC. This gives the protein CASRPPRDPHEQYF.

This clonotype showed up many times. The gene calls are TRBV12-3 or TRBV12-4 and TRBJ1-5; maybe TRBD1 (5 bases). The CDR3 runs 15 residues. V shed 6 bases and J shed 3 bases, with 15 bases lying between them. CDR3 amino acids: CASSLDPGANQPQHF. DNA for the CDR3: TGTGCCAGCAGCCTTGACCCCGGGGCCAATCAGCCCCAGCATTTT.

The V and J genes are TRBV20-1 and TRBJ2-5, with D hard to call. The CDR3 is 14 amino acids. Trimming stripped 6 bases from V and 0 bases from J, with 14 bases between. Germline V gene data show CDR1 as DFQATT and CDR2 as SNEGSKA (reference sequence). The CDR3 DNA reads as TGCAGTGCCCCAATGCTGGGGTACCAAGAGACCCAGTACTTC. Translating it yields CSAPMLGYQETQYF.

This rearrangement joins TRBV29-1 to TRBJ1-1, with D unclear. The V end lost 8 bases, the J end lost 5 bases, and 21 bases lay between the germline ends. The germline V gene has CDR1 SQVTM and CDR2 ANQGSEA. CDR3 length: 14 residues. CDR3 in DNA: TGCAGCTCCGTCCCGACCGAGAAGGGAACTGAAGCTTTCTTT. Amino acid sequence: CSSVPTEKGTEAFF.

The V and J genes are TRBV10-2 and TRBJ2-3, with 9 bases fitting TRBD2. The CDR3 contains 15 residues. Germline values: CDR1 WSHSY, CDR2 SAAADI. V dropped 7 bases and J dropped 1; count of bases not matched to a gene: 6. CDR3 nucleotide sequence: TGCGCCAGCAAGAAGCGGGAGGCGGGCACAGATACGCAGTATTTT. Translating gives CASKKREAGTDTQYF.

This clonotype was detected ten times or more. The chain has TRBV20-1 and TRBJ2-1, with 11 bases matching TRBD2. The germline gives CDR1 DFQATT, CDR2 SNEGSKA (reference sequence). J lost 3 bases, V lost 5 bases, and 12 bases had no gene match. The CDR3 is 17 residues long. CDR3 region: CSARLAGGDWGYNEQFF. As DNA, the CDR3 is TGCAGTGCTCGTCTAGCGGGAGGAGACTGGGGCTACAATGAGCAGTTCTTC.

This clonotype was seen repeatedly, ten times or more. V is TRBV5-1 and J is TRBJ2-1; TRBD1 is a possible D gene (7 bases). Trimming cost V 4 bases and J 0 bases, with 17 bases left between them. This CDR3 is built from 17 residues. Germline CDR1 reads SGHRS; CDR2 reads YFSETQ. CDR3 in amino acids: CASSAGGTVSSYNEQFF. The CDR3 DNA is TGCGCCAGCAGCGCAGGAGGGACAGTTAGCTCCTACAATGAGCAGTTCTTC.

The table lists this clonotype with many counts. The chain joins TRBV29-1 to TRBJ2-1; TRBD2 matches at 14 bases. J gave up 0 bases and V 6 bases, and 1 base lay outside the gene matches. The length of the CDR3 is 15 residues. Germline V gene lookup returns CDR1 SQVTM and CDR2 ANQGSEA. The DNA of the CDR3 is TGCAGCGTCGGGACTAGCGGGAGCTCCTACAATGAGCAGTTCTTC. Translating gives CSVGTSGSSYNEQFF.

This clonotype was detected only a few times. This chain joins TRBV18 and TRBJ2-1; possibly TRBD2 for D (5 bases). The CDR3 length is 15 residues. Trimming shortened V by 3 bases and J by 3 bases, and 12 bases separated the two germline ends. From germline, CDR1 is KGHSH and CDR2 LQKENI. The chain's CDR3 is CASSPGLEVYNEQFF. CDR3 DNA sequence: TGTGCCAGCTCACCTGGGCTGGAGGTCTACAATGAGCAGTTCTTC. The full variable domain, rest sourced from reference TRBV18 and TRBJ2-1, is NAGVMQNPRHLVRRRGQEARLRCSPMKGHSHVYWYRQLPEEGLKFMVYLQKENIIDESGMPKERFSAEFPKEGPSILRIQQVVRGDSAAYFCASSPGLEVYNEQFFGPGTRLTVL.

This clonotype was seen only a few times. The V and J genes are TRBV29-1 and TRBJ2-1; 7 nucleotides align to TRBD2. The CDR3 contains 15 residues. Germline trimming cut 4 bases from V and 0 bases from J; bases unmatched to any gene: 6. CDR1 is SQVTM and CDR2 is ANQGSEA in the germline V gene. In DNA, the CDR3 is TGCAGCGTTGGGTTCGGGGGGAGCTCCTACAATGAGCAGTTCTTC. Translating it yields CSVGFGGSSYNEQFF.

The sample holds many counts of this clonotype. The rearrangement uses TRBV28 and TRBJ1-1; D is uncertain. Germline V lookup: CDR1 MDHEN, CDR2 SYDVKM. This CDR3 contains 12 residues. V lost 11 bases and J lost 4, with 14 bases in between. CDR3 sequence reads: CAGRGGSTEAFF. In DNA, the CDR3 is TGTGCCGGTCGCGGAGGGTCCACTGAAGCTTTCTTT.

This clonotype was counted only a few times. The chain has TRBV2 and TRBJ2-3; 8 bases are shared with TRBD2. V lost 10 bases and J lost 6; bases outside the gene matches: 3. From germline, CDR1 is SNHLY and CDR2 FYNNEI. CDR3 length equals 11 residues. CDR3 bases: TGTGCCACGACTAGCGAGGATACGCAGTATTTT. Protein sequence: CATTSEDTQYF.

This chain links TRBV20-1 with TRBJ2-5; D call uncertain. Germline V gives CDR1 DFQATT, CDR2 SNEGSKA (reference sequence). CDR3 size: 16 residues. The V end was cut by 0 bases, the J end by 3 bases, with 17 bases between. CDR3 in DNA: TGCAGTGCTAGAGACGGCCGGCTGACCTTTGAAGAGACCCAGTACTTC. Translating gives CSARDGRLTFEETQYF.

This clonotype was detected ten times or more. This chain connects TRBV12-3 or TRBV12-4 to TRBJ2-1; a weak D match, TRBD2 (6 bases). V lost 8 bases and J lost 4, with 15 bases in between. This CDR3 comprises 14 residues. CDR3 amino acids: CASRYSGAYNEQFF. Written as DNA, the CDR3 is TGTGCCAGCCGCTATAGCGGAGCTTACAATGAGCAGTTCTTC.

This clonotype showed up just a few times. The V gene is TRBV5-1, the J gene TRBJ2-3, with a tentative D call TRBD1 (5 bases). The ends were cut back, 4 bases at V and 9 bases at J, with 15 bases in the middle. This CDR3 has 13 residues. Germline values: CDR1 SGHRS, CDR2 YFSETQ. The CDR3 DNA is TGCGCCAGCAGCGTTGGACAAGGAGACACGCAGTATTTT. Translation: CASSVGQGDTQYF.

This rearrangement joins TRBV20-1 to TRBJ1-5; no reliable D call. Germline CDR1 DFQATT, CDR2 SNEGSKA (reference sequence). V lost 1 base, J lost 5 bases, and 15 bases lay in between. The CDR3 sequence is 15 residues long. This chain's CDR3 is CSARVRAQRDQPQHF. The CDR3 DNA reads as TGCAGTGCTAGAGTCCGGGCCCAACGGGATCAGCCCCAGCATTTT.

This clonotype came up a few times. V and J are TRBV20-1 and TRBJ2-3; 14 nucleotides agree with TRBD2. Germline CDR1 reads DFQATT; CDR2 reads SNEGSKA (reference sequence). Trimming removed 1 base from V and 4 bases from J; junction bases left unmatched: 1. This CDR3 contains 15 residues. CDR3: CSARGLAGGSDTQYF. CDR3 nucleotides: TGCAGTGCTAGAGGACTAGCGGGAGGGTCAGATACGCAGTATTTT.

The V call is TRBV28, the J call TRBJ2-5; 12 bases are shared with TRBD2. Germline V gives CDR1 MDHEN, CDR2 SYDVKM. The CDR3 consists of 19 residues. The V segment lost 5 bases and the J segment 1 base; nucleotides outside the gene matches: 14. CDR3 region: CASSISGTSGLFSQETQYF. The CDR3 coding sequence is TGTGCCAGCAGTATCTCCGGGACTAGCGGGTTGTTTAGCCAAGAGACCCAGTACTTC.

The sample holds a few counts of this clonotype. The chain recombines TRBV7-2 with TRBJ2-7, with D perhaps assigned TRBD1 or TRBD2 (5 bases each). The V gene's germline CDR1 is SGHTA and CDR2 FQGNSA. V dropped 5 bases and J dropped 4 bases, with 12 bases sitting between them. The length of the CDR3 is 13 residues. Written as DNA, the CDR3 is TGTGCCAGCAGCATAGGGACCTTTTACGAGCAGTACTTC. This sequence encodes CASSIGTFYEQYF. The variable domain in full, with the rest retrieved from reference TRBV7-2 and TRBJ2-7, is GAGVSQSPSNKVTEKGKDVELRCDPISGHTALYWYRQSLGQGLEFLIYFQGNSAPDKSGLPSDRFSAERTGGSVSTLTIQRTQQEDSAVYLCASSIGTFYEQYFGPGTRLTVT.

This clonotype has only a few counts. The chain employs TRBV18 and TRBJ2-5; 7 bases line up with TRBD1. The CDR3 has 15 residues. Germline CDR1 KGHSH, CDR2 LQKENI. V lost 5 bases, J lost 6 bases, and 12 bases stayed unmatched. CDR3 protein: CASSSGQAMGKTQYF. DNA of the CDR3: TGTGCCAGCTCATCCGGACAGGCAATGGGGAAGACCCAGTACTTC. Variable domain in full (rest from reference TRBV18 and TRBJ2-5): NAGVMQNPRHLVRRRGQEARLRCSPMKGHSHVYWYRQLPEEGLKFMVYLQKENIIDESGMPKERFSAEFPKEGPSILRIQQVVRGDSAAYFCASSSGQAMGKTQYFGPGTRLLVL.

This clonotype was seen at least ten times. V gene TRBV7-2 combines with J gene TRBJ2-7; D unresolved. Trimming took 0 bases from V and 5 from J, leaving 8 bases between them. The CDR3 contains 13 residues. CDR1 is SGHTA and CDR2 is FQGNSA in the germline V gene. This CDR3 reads CASSLAGFDEQYF. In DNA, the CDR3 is TGTGCCAGCAGCTTAGCAGGGTTCGACGAGCAGTACTTC.

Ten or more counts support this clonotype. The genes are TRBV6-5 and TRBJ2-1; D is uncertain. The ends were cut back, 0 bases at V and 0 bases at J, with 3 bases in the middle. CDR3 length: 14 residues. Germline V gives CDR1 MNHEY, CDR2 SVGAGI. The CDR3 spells CASSYSSSYNEQFF. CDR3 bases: TGTGCCAGCAGTTACTCGAGCTCCTACAATGAGCAGTTCTTC.

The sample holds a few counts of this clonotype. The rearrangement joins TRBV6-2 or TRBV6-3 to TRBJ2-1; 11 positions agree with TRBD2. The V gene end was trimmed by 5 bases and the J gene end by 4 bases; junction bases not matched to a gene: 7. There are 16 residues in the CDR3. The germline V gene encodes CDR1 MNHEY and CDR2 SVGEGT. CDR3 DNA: TGTGCCAGCAGTCTTTCGACTAGCGGGGCTTACAATGAGCAGTTCTTC. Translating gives CASSLSTSGAYNEQFF.

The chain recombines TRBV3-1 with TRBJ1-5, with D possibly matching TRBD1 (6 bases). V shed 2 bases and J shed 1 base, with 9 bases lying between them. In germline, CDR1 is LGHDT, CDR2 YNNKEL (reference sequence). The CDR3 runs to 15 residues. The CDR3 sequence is CASSQITGSNQPQHF. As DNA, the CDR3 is TGTGCCAGCAGCCAAATAACAGGGAGCAATCAGCCCCAGCATTTT.

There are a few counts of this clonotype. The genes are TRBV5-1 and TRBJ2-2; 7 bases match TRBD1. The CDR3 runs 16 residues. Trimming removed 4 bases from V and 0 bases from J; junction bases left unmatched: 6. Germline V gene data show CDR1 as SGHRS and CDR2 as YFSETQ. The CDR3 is CASSMTGSANTGELFF. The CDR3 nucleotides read TGCGCCAGCAGCATGACAGGGTCCGCGAACACCGGGGAGCTGTTTTTT. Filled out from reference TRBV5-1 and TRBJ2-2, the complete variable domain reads KAGVTQTPRYLIKTRGQQVTLSCSPISGHRSVSWYQQTPGQGLQFLFEYFSETQRNKGNFPGRFSGRQFSNSRSEMNVSTLELGDSALYLCASSMTGSANTGELFFGEGSRLTVL.

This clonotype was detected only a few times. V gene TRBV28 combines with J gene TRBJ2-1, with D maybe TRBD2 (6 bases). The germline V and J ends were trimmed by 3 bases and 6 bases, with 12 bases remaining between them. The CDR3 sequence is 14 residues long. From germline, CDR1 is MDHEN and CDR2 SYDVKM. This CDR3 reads CASSLWGLLNEQFF. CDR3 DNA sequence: TGTGCCAGCAGTTTGTGGGGACTCCTCAATGAGCAGTTCTTC.

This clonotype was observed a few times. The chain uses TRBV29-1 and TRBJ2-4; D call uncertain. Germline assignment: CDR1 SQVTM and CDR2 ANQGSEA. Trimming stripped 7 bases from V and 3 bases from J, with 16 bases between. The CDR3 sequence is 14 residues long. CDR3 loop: CSAMNPVYKNIQYF. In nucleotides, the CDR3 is TGCAGCGCCATGAACCCTGTCTACAAAAACATTCAGTACTTC.

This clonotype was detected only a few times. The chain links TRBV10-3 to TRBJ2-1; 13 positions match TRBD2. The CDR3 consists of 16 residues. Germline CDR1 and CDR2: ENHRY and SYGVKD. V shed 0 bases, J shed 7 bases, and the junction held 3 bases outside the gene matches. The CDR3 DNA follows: TGTGCCATCAGTGAGTCGGAGACTAGCGGGAGGAATGAGCAGTTCTTC. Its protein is CAISESETSGRNEQFF.

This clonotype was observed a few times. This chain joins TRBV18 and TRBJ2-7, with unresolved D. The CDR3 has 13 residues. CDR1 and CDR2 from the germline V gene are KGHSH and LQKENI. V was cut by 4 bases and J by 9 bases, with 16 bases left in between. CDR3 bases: TGTGCCAGCTCACAATCAGGAATCGCTACGCAGTACTTC. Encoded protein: CASSQSGIATQYF.